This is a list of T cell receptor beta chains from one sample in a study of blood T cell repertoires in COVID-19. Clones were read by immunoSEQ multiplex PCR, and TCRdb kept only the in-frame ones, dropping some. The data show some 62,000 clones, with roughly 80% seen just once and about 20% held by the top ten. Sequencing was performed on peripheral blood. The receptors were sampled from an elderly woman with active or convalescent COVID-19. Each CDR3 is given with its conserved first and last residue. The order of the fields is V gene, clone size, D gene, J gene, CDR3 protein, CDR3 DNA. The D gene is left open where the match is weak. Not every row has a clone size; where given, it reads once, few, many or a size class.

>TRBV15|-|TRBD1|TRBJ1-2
CATSGTGNYGYTF
TGTGCCACCAGTGGGACAGGGAACTATGGCTACACCTTC
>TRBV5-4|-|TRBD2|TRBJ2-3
CASSHPTSGGSTDTQYF
TGTGCCAGCAGCCACCCAACTAGCGGGGGTAGCACAGATACGCAGTATTTT
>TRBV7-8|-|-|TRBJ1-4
CASSLDRNEKLFF
TGTGCCAGCAGCCTGGACAGAAATGAAAAACTGTTTTTT
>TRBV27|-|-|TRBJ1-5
CASSSEHRALENQPQHF
TGTGCCAGCAGTTCCGAGCACAGGGCGTTGGAAAATCAGCCCCAGCATTTT
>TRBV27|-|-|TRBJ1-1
CASSLRERMNTEAFF
TGTGCCAGCAGTTTACGGGAGAGGATGAACACTGAAGCTTTCTTT
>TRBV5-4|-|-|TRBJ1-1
CASSYRNTEAFF
TGTGCCAGCAGCTACAGGAACACTGAAGCTTTCTTT
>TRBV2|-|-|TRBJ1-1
CASREERVNTEAFF
TGTGCCAGCCGGGAGGAACGGGTCAACACTGAAGCTTTCTTT
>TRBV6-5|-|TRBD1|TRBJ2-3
CASSFTGVGTDTQYF
TGTGCCAGCAGCTTTACAGGGGTTGGCACAGATACGCAGTATTTT
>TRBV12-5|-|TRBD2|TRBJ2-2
CASGFSGGAVGTGELFF
TGTGCTAGTGGTTTCAGCGGGGGGGCCGTTGGAACCGGGGAGCTGTTTTTT
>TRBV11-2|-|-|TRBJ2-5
CASSLSLGQGGWETQYF
TGTGCCAGCAGCTTATCGTTGGGCCAGGGCGGTTGGGAGACCCAGTACTTC
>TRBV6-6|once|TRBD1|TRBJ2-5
CASSDRGAGQETQYF
TGTGCCAGCAGTGACAGGGGGGCGGGACAAGAGACCCAGTACTTC
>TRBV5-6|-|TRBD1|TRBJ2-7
CASSALDRGQSSYEQYF
TGTGCCAGCAGCGCATTAGACAGGGGGCAAAGCTCCTACGAGCAGTACTTC
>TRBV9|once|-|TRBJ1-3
CASSPRSTGVGNTIYF
TGTGCCAGCAGCCCTCGGTCGACAGGAGTCGGAAACACCATATATTTT
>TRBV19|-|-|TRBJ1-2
CASSIGVRGIYGYTF
TGTGCCAGTAGTATCGGGGTAAGAGGAATCTATGGCTACACCTTC
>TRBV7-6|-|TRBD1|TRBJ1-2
CASSLDVPGTGHGYTF
TGTGCCAGCAGCTTAGATGTGCCCGGGACAGGGCATGGCTACACCTTC
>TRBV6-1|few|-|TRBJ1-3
CASSEAWESSGNTIYF
TGTGCCAGCAGTGAAGCTTGGGAGTCCAGCGGAAACACCATATATTTT
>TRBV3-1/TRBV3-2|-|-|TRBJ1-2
CASSSLWEGTSGYTF
TGTGCCAGCAGCTCCCTTTGGGAGGGTACGAGTGGCTACACCTTC
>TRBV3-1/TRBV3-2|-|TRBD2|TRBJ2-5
CASSQGGGFQETQYF
TGTGCCAGCAGCCAAGGGGGGGGTTTCCAAGAGACCCAGTACTTC